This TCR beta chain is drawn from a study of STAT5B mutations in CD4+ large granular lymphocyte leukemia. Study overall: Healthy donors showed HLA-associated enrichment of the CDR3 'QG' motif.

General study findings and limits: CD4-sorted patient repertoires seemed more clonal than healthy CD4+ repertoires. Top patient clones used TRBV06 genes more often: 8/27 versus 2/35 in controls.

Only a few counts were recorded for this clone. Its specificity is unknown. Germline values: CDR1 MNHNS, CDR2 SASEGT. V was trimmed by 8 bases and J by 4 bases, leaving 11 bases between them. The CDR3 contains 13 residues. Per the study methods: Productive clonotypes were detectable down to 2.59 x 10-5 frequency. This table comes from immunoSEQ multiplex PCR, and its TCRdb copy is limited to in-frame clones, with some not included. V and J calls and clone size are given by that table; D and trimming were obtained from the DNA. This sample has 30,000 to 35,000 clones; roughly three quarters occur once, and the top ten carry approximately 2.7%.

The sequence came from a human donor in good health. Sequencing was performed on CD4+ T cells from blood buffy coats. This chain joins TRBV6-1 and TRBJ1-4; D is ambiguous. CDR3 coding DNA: TGTGCCAGCGTTTTGGACGGTAATGAAAAACTGTTTTTT. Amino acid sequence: CASVLDGNEKLFF.